This T cell receptor beta chain derives from a study of blood T cells in healthy people across ages. Per sample, at least 5 micrograms of total RNA were extracted. On this clonotype: Its antigen is not known.

Overall study results and limits: Estimates based on one million T cells were treated as lower bounds.

Together with a sample-barcoded 5' primer, a J-beta primer mix was included in a second PCR lasting roughly 6 to 12 cycles. TCRdb passed the 5' RACE reads through MiXCR, listing each CDR3 protein once. The sample carries 750,000 to 950,000 distinct CDR3 sequences, approximately 55% recorded once. The V gene's germline CDR1 is MGHDK and CDR2 SYGVNS. This CDR3 spans 14 amino acids. The germline V and J ends were trimmed by 0 bases and 5 bases, with 7 bases remaining between them. The chain is built from TRBV25-1 and TRBJ2-2; D is undetermined. The source material was blood. The TCR sequence derives from a man at least 80 years old in good health. The CDR3 DNA follows: TGTGCCAGCAGTGAATACAAGAGGACCGGGGAGCTGTTTTTT. It yields the protein CASSEYKRTGELFF.